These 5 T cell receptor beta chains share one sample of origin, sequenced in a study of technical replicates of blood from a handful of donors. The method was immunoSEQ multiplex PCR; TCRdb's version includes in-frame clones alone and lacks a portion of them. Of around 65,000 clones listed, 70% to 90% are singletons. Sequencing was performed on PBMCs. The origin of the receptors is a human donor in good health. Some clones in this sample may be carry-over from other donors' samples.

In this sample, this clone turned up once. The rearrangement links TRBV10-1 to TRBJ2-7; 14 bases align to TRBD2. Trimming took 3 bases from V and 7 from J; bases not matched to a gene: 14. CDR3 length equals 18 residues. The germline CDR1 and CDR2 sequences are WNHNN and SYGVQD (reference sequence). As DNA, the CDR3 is TGCGCCAGCAGTGAAACCGGGACTAGCGGGAGCCTCCCCGAGGAGCAGTACTTC. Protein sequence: CASSETGTSGSLPEEQYF.

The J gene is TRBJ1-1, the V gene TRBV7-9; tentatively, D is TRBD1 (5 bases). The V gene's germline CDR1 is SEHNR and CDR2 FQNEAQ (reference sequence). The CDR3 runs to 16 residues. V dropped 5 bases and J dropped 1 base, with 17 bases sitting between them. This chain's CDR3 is CASSLFHSQGNTEAFF. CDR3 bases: TGTGCCAGCAGCCTGTTTCATTCCCAGGGGAACACTGAAGCTTTCTTT.

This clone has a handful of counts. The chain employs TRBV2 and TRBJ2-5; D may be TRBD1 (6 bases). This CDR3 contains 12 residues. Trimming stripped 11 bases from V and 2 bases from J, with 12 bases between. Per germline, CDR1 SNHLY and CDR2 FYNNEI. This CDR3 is CASGAFQETQYF. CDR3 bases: TGTGCCTCAGGGGCCTTTCAAGAGACCCAGTACTTC.

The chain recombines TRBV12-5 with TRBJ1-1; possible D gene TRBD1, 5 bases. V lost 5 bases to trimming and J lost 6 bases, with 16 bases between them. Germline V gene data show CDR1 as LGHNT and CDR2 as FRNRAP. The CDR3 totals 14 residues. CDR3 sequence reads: CASGIPLGGAEAFF. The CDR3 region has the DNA TGTGCTAGTGGTATCCCACTCGGAGGGGCTGAAGCTTTCTTT. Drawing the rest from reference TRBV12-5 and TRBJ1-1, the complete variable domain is DARVTQTPRHKVTEMGQEVTMRCQPILGHNTVFWYRQTMMQGLELLAYFRNRAPLDDSGMPKDRFSAEMPDATLATLKIQPSEPRDSAVYFCASGIPLGGAEAFFGQGTRLTVV.

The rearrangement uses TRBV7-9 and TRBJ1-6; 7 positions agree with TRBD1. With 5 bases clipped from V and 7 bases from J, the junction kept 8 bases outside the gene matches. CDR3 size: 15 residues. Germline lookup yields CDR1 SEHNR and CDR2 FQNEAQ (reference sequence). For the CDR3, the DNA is TGTGCCAGCAGCCCCCCCACAGGGGCGAATTCACCCCTCCACTTT. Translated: CASSPPTGANSPLHF. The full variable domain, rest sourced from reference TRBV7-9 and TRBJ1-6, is DTGVSQNPRHKITKRGQNVTFRCDPISEHNRLYWYRQTLGQGPEFLTYFQNEAQLEKSRLLSDRFSAERPKGSFSTLEIQRTEQGDSAMYLCASSPPTGANSPLHFGNGTRLTVT.